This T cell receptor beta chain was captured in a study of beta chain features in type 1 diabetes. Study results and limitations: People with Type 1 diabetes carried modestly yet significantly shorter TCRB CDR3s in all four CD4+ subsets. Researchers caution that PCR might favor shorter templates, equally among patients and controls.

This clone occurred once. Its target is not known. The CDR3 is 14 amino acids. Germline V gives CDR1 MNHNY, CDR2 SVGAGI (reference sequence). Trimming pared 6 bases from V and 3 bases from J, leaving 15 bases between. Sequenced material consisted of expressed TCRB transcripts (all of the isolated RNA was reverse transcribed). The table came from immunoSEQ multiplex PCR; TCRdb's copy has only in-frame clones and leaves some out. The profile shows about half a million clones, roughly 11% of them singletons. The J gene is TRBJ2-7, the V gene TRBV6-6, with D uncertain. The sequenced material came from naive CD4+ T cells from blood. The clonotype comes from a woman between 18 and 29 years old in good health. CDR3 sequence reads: CASSRKDGSYEQYV. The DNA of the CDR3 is TGTGCCAGCAGCCGCAAGGACGGAAGCTACGAGCAGTACGTC.